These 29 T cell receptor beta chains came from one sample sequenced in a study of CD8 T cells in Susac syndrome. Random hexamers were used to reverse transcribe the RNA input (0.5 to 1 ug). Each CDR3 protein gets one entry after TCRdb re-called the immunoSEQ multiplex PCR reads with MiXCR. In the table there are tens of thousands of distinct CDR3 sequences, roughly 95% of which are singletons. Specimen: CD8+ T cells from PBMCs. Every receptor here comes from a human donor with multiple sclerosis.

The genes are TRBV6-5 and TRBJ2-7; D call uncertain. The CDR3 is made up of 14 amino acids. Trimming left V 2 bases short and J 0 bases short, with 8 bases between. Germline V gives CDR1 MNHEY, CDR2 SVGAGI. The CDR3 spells CASSYVGNSYEQYF. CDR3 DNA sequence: TGTGCCAGCAGTTACGTGGGAAACTCCTACGAGCAGTACTTC.

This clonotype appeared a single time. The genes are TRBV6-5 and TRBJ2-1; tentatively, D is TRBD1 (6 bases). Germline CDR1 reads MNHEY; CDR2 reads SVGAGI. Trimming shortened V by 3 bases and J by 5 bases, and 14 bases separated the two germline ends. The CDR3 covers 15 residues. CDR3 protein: CASSYSGTPNNEQFF. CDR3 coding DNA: TGTGCCAGCAGTTATTCCGGGACACCTAACAATGAGCAGTTCTTC.

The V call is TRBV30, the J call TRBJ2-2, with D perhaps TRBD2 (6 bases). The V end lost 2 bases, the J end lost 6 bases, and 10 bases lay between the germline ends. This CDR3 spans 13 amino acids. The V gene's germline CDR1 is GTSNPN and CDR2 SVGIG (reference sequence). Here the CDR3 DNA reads TGTGCCTGGAGTCCCGGGACTCCCGGGGAGCTGTTTTTT. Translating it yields CAWSPGTPGELFF.

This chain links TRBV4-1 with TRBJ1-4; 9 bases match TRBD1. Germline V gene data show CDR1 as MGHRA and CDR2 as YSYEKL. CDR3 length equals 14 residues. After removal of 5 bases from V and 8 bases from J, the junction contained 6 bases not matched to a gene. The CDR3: CASSTGTGSEKLFF. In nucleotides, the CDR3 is TGCGCCAGCAGCACCGGGACAGGGAGCGAAAAACTGTTTTTT.

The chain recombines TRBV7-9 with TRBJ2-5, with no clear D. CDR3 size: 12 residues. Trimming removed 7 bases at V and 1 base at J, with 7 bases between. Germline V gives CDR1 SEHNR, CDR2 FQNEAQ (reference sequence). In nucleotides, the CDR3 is TGTGCCAGCACCGACCTCCAAGAGACCCAGTACTTC. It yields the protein CASTDLQETQYF.

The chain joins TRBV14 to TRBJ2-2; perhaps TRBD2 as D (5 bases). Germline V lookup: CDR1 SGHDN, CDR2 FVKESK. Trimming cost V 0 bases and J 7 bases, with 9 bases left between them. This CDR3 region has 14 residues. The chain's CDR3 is CASSQDSGSGELFF. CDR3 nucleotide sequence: TGTGCCAGCAGCCAAGACTCGGGGAGCGGGGAGCTGTTTTTT.

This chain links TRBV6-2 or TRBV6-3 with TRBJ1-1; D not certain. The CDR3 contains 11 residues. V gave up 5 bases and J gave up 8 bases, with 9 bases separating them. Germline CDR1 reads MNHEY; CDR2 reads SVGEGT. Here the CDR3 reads CASSRLTEAFF. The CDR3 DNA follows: TGTGCCAGCAGTCGCTTGACAGAAGCTTTCTTT.

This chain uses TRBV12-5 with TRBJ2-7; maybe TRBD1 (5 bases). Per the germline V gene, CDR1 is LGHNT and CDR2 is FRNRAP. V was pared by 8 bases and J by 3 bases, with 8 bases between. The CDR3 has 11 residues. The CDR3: CASKGVYEQYF. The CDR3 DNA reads TGTGCTAGTAAAGGGGTCTACGAGCAGTACTTC.

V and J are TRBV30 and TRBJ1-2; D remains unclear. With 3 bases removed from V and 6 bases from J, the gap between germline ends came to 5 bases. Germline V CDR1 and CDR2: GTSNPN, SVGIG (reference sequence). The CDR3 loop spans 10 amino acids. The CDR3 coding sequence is TGTGCCTGGAGCTCTAATGGCTACACCTTC. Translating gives CAWSSNGYTF. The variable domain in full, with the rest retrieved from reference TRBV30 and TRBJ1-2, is SQTIHQWPATLVQPVGSPLSLECTVEGTSNPNLYWYRQAAGRGLQLLFYSVGIGQISSEVPQNLSASRPQDRQFILSSKKLLLSDSGFYLCAWSSNGYTFGSGTRLTVV.

CDR3 residues: CASSLALGVEQYF. The CDR3 nucleotides read TGCGCCAGCAGCTTGGCCCTGGGGGTTGAGCAGTACTTC. This chain uses TRBV5-1 with TRBJ2-7; tentatively, D is TRBD1 or TRBD2 (5 bases each). The CDR3 is 13 amino acids. Trimming removed 0 bases from V and 7 bases from J, with 11 bases in between. From germline, CDR1 is SGHRS and CDR2 YFSETQ.

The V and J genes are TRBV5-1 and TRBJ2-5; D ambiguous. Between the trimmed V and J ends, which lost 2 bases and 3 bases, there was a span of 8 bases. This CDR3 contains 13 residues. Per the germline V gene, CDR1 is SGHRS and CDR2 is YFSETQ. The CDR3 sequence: CASSLDPEETQYF. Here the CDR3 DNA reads TGCGCCAGCAGCTTAGACCCAGAAGAGACCCAGTACTTC. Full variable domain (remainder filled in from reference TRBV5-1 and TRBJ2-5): KAGVTQTPRYLIKTRGQQVTLSCSPISGHRSVSWYQQTPGQGLQFLFEYFSETQRNKGNFPGRFSGRQFSNSRSEMNVSTLELGDSALYLCASSLDPEETQYFGPGTRLLVL.

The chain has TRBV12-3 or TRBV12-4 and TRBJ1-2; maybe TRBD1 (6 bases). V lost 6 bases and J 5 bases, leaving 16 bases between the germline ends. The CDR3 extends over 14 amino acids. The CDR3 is CASSRWGAIYGYTF. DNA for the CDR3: TGTGCCAGCAGCCGCTGGGGGGCGATTTATGGCTACACCTTC.

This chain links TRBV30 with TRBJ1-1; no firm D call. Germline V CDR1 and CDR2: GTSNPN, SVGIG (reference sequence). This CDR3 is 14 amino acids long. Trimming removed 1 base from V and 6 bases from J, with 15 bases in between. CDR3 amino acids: CAWSDRTFEAEAFF. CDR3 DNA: TGTGCCTGGAGTGACCGGACTTTCGAGGCTGAAGCTTTCTTT.

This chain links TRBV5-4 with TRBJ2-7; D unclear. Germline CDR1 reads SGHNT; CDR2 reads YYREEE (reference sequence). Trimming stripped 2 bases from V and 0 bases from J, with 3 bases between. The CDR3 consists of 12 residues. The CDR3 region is CASSFLSYEQYF. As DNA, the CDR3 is TGTGCCAGCAGCTTCCTCTCCTACGAGCAGTACTTC.

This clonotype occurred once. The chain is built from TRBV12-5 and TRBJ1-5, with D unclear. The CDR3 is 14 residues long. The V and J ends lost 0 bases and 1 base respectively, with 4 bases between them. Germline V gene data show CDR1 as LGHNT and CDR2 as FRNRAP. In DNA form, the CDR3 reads TGTGCTAGTGGTTTGGTAGTAAGCAATCAGCCCCAGCATTTT. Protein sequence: CASGLVVSNQPQHF.

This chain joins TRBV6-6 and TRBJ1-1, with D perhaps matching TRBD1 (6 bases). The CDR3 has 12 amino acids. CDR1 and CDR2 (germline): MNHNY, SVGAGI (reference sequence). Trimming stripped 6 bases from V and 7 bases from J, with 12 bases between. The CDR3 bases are TGTGCCAGCAGCGACAGGTTGAATGAAGCTTTCTTT. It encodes CASSDRLNEAFF.

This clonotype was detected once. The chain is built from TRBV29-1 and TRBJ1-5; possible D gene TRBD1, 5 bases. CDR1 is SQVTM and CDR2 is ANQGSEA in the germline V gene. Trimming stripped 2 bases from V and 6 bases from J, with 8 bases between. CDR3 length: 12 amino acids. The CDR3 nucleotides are TGCAGCGTTGAATGGCAGGGTCAGCCCCAGCATTTT. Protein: CSVEWQGQPQHF.

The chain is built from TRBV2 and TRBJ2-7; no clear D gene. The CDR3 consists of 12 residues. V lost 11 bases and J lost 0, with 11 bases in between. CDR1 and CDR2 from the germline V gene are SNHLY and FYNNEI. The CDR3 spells CAGQGSSYEQYF. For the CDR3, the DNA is TGTGCCGGCCAAGGGTCCTCCTACGAGCAGTACTTC.

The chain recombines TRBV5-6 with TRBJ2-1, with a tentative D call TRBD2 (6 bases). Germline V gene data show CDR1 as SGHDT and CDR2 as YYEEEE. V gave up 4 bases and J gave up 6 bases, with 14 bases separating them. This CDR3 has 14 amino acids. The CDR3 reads CASSAGLFSNEQFF. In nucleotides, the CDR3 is TGTGCCAGCAGCGCCGGACTATTTTCCAATGAGCAGTTCTTC.

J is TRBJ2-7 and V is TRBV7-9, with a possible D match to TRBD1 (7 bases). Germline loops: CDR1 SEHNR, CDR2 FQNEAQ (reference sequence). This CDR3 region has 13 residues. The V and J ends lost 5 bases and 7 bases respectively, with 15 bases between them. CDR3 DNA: TGTGCCAGCAGCGGAGGGGGCGGGCAGGAGCAGTACTTC. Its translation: CASSGGGGQEQYF.

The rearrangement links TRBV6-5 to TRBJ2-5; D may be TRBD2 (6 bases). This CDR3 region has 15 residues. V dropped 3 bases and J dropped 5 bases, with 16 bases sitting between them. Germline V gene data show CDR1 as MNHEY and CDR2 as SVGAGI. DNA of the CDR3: TGTGCCAGCAGTTATAGTGTGGAGGGTGACGAGACCCAGTACTTC. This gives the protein CASSYSVEGDETQYF.

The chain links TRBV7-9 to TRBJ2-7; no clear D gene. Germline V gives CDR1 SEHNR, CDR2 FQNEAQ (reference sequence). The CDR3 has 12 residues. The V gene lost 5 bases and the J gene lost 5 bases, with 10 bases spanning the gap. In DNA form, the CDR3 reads TGTGCCAGCAGCCCGCGTTGGAACGAGCAGTACTTC. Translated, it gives CASSPRWNEQYF.

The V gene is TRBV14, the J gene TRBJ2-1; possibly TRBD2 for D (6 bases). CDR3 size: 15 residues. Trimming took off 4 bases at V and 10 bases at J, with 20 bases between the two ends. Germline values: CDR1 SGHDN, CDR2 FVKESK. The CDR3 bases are TGTGCCAGCAGCCGGTGGGGGACTTCGCTATCCGAGCAGTTCTTC. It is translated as CASSRWGTSLSEQFF.

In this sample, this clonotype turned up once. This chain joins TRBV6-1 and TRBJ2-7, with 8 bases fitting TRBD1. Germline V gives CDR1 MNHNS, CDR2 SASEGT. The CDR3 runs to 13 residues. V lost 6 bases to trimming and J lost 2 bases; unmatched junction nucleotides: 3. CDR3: CASRETGAYEQYF. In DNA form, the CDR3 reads TGTGCCAGCAGGGAGACAGGGGCCTACGAGCAGTACTTC.

The chain's CDR3 is CASSPWKGPSGEQYF. As DNA, the CDR3 is TGTGCCAGCAGCCCCTGGAAAGGTCCCTCGGGCGAGCAGTACTTC. This sequence joins TRBV7-6 and TRBJ2-7; D remains ambiguous. The germline CDR1 and CDR2 sequences are SGHVS and FNYEAQ. Trimming removed 5 bases from V and 6 bases from J, with 20 bases in between. The CDR3 is 15 residues long.

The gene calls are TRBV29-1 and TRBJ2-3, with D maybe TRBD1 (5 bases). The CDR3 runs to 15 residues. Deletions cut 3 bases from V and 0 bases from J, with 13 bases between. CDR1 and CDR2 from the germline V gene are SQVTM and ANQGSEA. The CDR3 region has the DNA TGCAGCGTTGATCTCGGCAGGGCTAGCACAGATACGCAGTATTTT. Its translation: CSVDLGRASTDTQYF.

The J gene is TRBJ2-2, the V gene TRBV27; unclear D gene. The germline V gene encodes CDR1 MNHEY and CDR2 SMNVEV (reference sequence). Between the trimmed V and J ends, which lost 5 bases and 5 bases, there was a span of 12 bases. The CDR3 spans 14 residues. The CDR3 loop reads CASSARASTGELFF. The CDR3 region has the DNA TGTGCCAGCAGTGCAAGGGCAAGTACCGGGGAGCTGTTTTTT.

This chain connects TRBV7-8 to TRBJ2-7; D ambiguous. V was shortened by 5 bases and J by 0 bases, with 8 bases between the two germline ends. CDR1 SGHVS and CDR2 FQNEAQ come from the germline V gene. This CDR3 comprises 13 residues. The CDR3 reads CASSGSSSYEQYF. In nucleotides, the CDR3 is TGTGCCAGCAGCGGCTCGAGCTCCTACGAGCAGTACTTC.

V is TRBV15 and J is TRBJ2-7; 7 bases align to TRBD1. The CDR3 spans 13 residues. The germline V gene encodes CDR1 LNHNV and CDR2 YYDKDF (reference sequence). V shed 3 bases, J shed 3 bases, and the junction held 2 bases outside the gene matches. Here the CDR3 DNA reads TGTGCCACCAGCAGTGGGGACAGCTACGAGCAGTACTTC. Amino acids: CATSSGDSYEQYF.